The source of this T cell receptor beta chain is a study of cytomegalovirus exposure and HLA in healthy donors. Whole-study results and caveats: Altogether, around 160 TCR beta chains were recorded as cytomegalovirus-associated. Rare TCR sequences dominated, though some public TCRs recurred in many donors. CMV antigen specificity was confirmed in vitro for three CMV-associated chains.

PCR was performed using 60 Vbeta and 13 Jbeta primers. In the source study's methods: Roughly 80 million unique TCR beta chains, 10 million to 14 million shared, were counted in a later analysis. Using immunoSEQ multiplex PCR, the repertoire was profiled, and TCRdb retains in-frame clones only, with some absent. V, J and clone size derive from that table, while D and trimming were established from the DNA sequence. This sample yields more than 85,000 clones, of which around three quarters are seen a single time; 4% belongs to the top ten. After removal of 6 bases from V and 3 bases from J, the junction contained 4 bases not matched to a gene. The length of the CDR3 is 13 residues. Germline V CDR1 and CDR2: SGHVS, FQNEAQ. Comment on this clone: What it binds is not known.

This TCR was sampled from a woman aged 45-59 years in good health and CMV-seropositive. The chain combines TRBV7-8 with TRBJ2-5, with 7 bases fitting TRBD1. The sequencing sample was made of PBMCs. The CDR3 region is CASRPTGEETQYF. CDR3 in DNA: TGTGCCAGCAGACCAACAGGGGAAGAGACCCAGTACTTC.